This entry lists 29 T cell receptor beta chains sequenced from one sample in a study of regulatory T cells in long-lasting Graves disease. Time point given: newly diagnosed GD, antithyroid drugs for less than 3 months. Scientists built the TCR library using RNA that was extracted from PBMCs. Researchers made TCR beta libraries by using iRepertoire HTBI primers and running Arm-PCR on CDR3 regions. TCRdb re-analysed the multiplex PCR reads in MiXCR, keeping a single row per CDR3 protein. Altogether over 350,000 distinct CDR3 sequences are present, 11% to 15% being singletons, with the ten largest covering under 20%. The same data also went into a second study, on T cells in Graves' hyperthyroidism and ophthalmopathy.

Source: peripheral blood mononuclear cells (PBMCs), taken at new diagnosis, from a patient treated with antithyroid drugs. The receptors here all came from a woman in her 50s with Graves disease.

This clonotype was seen many times. This chain links TRBV2 with TRBJ2-1; 9 nucleotides agree with TRBD2. CDR1 SNHLY and CDR2 FYNNEI come from the germline V gene. Trimming took 6 bases from V and 2 from J; bases not matched to a gene: 5. The CDR3 contains 15 residues. CDR3 nucleotide sequence: TGTGCCAGCAGACCTAGCGGGAAGCCCTACAATGAGCAGTTCTTC. Translating gives CASRPSGKPYNEQFF.

The chain links TRBV18 to TRBJ2-7; possibly TRBD2 for D (6 bases). V dropped 0 bases and J dropped 0 bases, with 12 bases sitting between them. Germline lookup yields CDR1 KGHSH and CDR2 LQKENI. The CDR3 has 16 residues. The CDR3 DNA sequence: TGTGCCAGCTCACCACCAGGGGCTAGCGACTCCTACGAGCAGTACTTC. Residues: CASSPPGASDSYEQYF.

This clonotype has ten or more counts. V and J are TRBV9 and TRBJ2-3; 8 bases align to TRBD2. Germline CDR1 SGDLS, CDR2 YYNGEE. The CDR3 consists of 18 residues. Trimming took 0 bases from V and 2 from J; bases not matched to a gene: 11. CDR3: CASSVGGNSGTSTDTQYF. The CDR3 bases are TGTGCCAGCAGCGTAGGAGGAAATAGCGGGACTTCCACAGATACGCAGTATTTT.

The chain recombines TRBV7-9 with TRBJ2-2; no clear D gene. Germline-derived CDR1 and CDR2 are SEHNR and FQNEAQ (reference sequence). This CDR3 is 14 amino acids long. The V end lost 3 bases, the J end lost 1 base, and 6 bases lay between the germline ends. CDR3 amino acids: CASSFEGNTGELFF. The CDR3 nucleotides are TGTGCCAGCAGCTTTGAAGGGAACACCGGGGAGCTGTTTTTT.

This clonotype was detected many times. The V gene is TRBV7-2, the J gene TRBJ2-1; 9 nucleotides align to TRBD1. V shed 5 bases and J 8 bases; nucleotides not matched to a gene: 7. The CDR3 extends over 14 amino acids. Looked up from germline, CDR1 is SGHTA and CDR2 is FQGNSA. The CDR3 sequence: CASSPWTGEHEQFF. The CDR3 bases are TGTGCCAGCAGCCCGTGGACAGGGGAACATGAGCAGTTCTTC.

This clonotype was seen repeatedly, ten times or more. The chain recombines TRBV5-6 with TRBJ2-7, with TRBD2 matching 11 bases. This CDR3 is built from 14 residues. Trimming cost V 1 base and J 12 bases; bases outside gene matches: 9. Germline loops: CDR1 SGHDT, CDR2 YYEEEE. CDR3 amino acids: CASSLKIAGGPRYF. The DNA of the CDR3 is TGTGCCAGCAGCTTGAAGATAGCGGGAGGGCCCCGGTACTTC.

This clonotype was detected many times. The chain joins TRBV27 to TRBJ2-2; 7 nucleotides line up with TRBD2. Germline trimming cut 5 bases from V and 7 bases from J; bases unmatched to any gene: 10. Germline CDR1 MNHEY, CDR2 SMNVEV (reference sequence). CDR3 length: 15 amino acids. The DNA for the CDR3 is TGTGCCAGCAGTCCAAGGACTAGTTGGGGCGGGGAGCTGTTTTTT. Residues: CASSPRTSWGGELFF.

This clonotype was seen only a few times. One junction end does not reproduce the germline sequence, and a read error may be involved. The J gene is TRBJ2-2, the V gene TRBV28, with a tentative D call TRBD2 (6 bases). The CDR3 is 13 residues long. The germline gives CDR1 MDHEN, CDR2 SYDVKM. The DNA of the CDR3 is TGTGCCAGCAGCCTACTGAACACCGGGGGGCTGTTTTTT. Protein sequence: CASSLLNTGGLFF.

This clonotype was counted many times. The chain couples TRBV13 to TRBJ2-7; 8 bases agree with TRBD1. The ends lost 4 bases at V and 4 bases at J; junction bases unmatched: 6. The length of the CDR3 is 14 residues. Germline-derived CDR1 and CDR2 are PRHDT and FYEKMQ (reference sequence). The CDR3, as DNA: TGTGCCAGCAGCTCGCTCAGGGGGCGATACGAGCAGTACTTC. It codes for CASSSLRGRYEQYF. Together with reference TRBV13 and TRBJ2-7, the CDR3 gives the full variable domain: AAGVIQSPRHLIKEKRETATLKCYPIPRHDTVYWYQQGPGQDPQFLISFYEKMQSDKGSIPDRFSAQQFSDYHSELNMSSLELGDSALYFCASSSLRGRYEQYFGPGTRLTVT.

At least ten counts were recorded for this clonotype. The chain is built from TRBV27 and TRBJ2-7; 11 nucleotides agree with TRBD2. Germline lookup yields CDR1 MNHEY and CDR2 SMNVEV (reference sequence). The CDR3 contains 16 residues. Trimming cost V 3 bases and J 2 bases; bases outside gene matches: 6. The CDR3 here is CASSFTRLAGTYEQYF. The CDR3 DNA reads as TGTGCCAGCAGTTTTACCCGACTAGCGGGGACCTACGAGCAGTACTTC.

Here the CDR3 reads CAWSAGPKQYF. The CDR3 nucleotides read TGTGCCTGGAGCGCCGGGCCTAAGCAGTACTTC. The chain combines TRBV30 with TRBJ2-4; D gene ambiguous. From germline, CDR1 is GTSNPN and CDR2 SVGIG (reference sequence). CDR3 size: 11 residues. Deletions cut 3 bases from V and 13 bases from J, with 13 bases between.

The CDR3 DNA is TGCGCCAGCAGCTTGTCCGACTACTCGAACACCGGGGAGCTGTTTTTT. Translating gives CASSLSDYSNTGELFF. The V gene is TRBV5-1, the J gene TRBJ2-2; D is perhaps TRBD2 (5 bases). The CDR3 is 16 residues long. V was trimmed by 1 base and J by 0 bases, leaving 10 bases between them. Per germline, CDR1 SGHRS and CDR2 YFSETQ.

This clonotype was detected ten times or more. The V call is TRBV7-3, the J call TRBJ2-1; TRBD2 aligns across 9 bases. The V and J ends lost 6 bases and 3 bases, in that order; junction bases with no gene match: 9. The CDR3 runs to 16 residues. From germline, CDR1 is SGHTA and CDR2 FQGTGA. The CDR3 sequence: CASSSPAGGGYNEQFF. The CDR3 DNA reads as TGTGCCAGCAGTTCTCCAGCGGGAGGTGGCTACAATGAGCAGTTCTTC.

In its sample, this clonotype was seen many times. This rearrangement joins TRBV5-1 to TRBJ2-7; 7 nucleotides match TRBD1. Germline trimming cut 3 bases from V and 2 bases from J; bases unmatched to any gene: 5. The CDR3 totals 14 residues. Germline-derived CDR1 and CDR2 are SGHRS and YFSETQ. The CDR3 reads CASSSQGYPYEQYF. CDR3 nucleotides: TGCGCCAGCAGCTCACAGGGGTACCCCTACGAGCAGTACTTC.

In the case of this clonotype: A read error may explain this, as a much larger clone is one base away. The gene calls are TRBV11-2 and TRBJ2-5; 8 nucleotides match TRBD2. Per germline, CDR1 SGHAT and CDR2 FQNNGV. With 5 bases clipped from V and 9 bases from J, the junction kept 8 bases outside the gene matches. The length of the CDR3 is 13 residues. CDR3 amino acids: CASSPGGGEAQYF. The CDR3 region has the DNA TGTGCCAGCAGCCCGGGGGGGGGGGAGGCCCAGTACTTC.

In this sample, this clonotype turned up many times. The chain recombines TRBV3-1 with TRBJ2-1; perhaps TRBD2 as D (5 bases). CDR1 LGHDT and CDR2 YNNKEL come from the germline V gene (reference sequence). With 6 bases removed from V and 0 bases from J, the gap between germline ends came to 9 bases. The CDR3 loop spans 14 amino acids. The CDR3 DNA follows: TGTGCCAGCAGTAGCGTCGGCTCCTACAATGAGCAGTTCTTC. The encoded protein is CASSSVGSYNEQFF.

This clonotype has just a few counts. CDR3 DNA: TGCAGTGCTAGAAGCGGGAGAGCCCTCGGAAATACGCAGTATTTT. Amino acids: CSARSGRALGNTQYF. The V gene is TRBV20-1, the J gene TRBJ2-3, with 8 positions matching TRBD2. V was pared by 2 bases and J by 7 bases, with 11 bases of the junction left unmatched. In germline, CDR1 is DFQATT, CDR2 SNEGSKA (reference sequence). The CDR3 sequence is 15 residues long.

The chain joins TRBV19 to TRBJ1-4, with 10 positions matching TRBD1. This CDR3 contains 16 residues. Germline V gene lookup returns CDR1 LNHDA and CDR2 SQIVND (reference sequence). V lost 3 bases, J lost 5 bases, and 6 bases stayed unmatched. CDR3 sequence: CASSIVPGQGNEKLFF. The CDR3 DNA reads TGTGCCAGTAGTATCGTCCCGGGACAGGGGAATGAAAAACTGTTTTTT.

Many counts were recorded for this clonotype. The V call is TRBV6-1, the J call TRBJ1-2; a possible D gene is TRBD1 (5 bases). This CDR3 is 14 amino acids long. Germline assignment: CDR1 MNHNS and CDR2 SASEGT. Deletions cut 6 bases from V and 4 bases from J, with 15 bases between. CDR3 amino acids: CASRPRDSGYGYTF. The CDR3 nucleotides read TGTGCCAGCAGGCCTAGGGACTCGGGCTATGGCTACACCTTC.

This clonotype was counted ten times or more. This chain uses TRBV7-8 with TRBJ2-7; the match to TRBD2 covers 9 bases. V dropped 5 bases and J dropped 2; count of bases not matched to a gene: 10. Germline V gene data show CDR1 as SGHVS and CDR2 as FQNEAQ. This CDR3 spans 16 amino acids. CDR3 protein: CASSPGSGSFAYEQYF. The CDR3 coding sequence is TGTGCCAGCAGCCCCGGTAGCGGGAGTTTCGCCTACGAGCAGTACTTC. Combining the CDR3 with reference TRBV7-8 and TRBJ2-7 gives the whole variable domain GAGVSQSPRYKVAKRGQDVALRCDPISGHVSLFWYQQALGQGPEFLTYFQNEAQLDKSGLPSDRFFAERPEGSVSTLKIQRTQQEDSAVYLCASSPGSGSFAYEQYFGPGTRLTVT.

This clonotype was observed a handful of times. The chain recombines TRBV18 with TRBJ2-6, with a weak D call TRBD2 (5 bases). V dropped 4 bases and J dropped 0 bases, with 16 bases sitting between them. This CDR3 has 18 amino acids. The germline gives CDR1 KGHSH, CDR2 LQKENI. The chain's CDR3 is CASSLYRTDSSGANVLTF. The CDR3 coding sequence is TGTGCCAGCTCACTCTACCGGACGGACTCCTCTGGGGCCAACGTCCTGACTTTC.

This clonotype was picked up many times. The chain joins TRBV12-3 or TRBV12-4 to TRBJ1-2; 12 bases map to TRBD1. This CDR3 is 17 amino acids long. The V and J ends lost 4 bases and 7 bases, in that order; junction bases with no gene match: 13. CDR3 amino acids: CASSSRDRGRTGRGYTF. As DNA, the CDR3 is TGTGCCAGCAGTTCCCGGGACAGGGGGCGCACCGGTCGTGGCTACACCTTC.

This sequence joins TRBV12-3 or TRBV12-4 and TRBJ1-6, with D perhaps TRBD1 (6 bases). V lost 6 bases to trimming and J lost 6 bases, with 9 bases between them. CDR3 length: 13 residues. CDR3 bases: TGTGCCAGCAGAAGGGACACTAATTCACCCCTCCACTTT. It specifies CASRRDTNSPLHF.

This clonotype was observed at least ten times. The chain combines TRBV27 with TRBJ2-1, with D perhaps matching TRBD2 (6 bases). Trimming stripped 4 bases from V and 1 base from J, with 11 bases between. Germline V gene lookup returns CDR1 MNHEY and CDR2 SMNVEV (reference sequence). This CDR3 spans 15 amino acids. As DNA, the CDR3 is TGTGCCAGCAGTTACTTGGGGGGATCCTACAATGAGCAGTTCTTC. Encoded protein: CASSYLGGSYNEQFF.

This clonotype was observed many times. The rearrangement joins TRBV28 to TRBJ2-2; possible D gene TRBD1, 5 bases. This CDR3 spans 13 amino acids. Trimming removed 5 bases at V and 6 bases at J, with 10 bases between. Germline V gene sequence: CDR1 MDHEN, CDR2 SYDVKM. CDR3 sequence reads: CASSPQAPGELFF. The CDR3 DNA sequence: TGTGCCAGCAGTCCACAGGCCCCCGGGGAGCTGTTTTTT.

This clonotype occurred a few times. The chain joins TRBV19 to TRBJ1-5; D is ambiguous. Germline V lookup: CDR1 LNHDA, CDR2 SQIVND (reference sequence). This CDR3 contains 14 residues. V was cut by 4 bases and J by 0 bases, with 7 bases left in between. CDR3 DNA: TGTGCCAGTAGTAGACTTGTTAGCAATCAGCCCCAGCATTTT. Its translation: CASSRLVSNQPQHF.

The CDR3 spells CASSVESNYGYTF. CDR3 coding DNA: TGTGCCAGCAGCGTAGAGTCTAACTATGGCTACACCTTC. This rearrangement joins TRBV9 to TRBJ1-2; D gene ambiguous. This CDR3 has 13 amino acids. V was shortened by 0 bases and J by 0 bases, with 3 bases between the two germline ends. Germline V gene lookup returns CDR1 SGDLS and CDR2 YYNGEE.

This clonotype was detected many times. The chain has TRBV18 and TRBJ2-7, with TRBD2 identical over 7 bases. Germline V CDR1 and CDR2: KGHSH, LQKENI. J lost 2 bases, V lost 2 bases, and 3 bases had no gene match. This CDR3 spans 14 amino acids. The DNA for the CDR3 is TGTGCCAGCTCACCAGCGGGAGCCCCCTACGAGCAGTACTTC. It encodes CASSPAGAPYEQYF.

This clonotype was counted a few times. The chain uses TRBV12-3 or TRBV12-4 and TRBJ2-5, with 9 bases identical to TRBD2. This CDR3 has 17 residues. J lost 2 bases, V lost 4 bases, and 11 bases had no gene match. This CDR3 is CASSYSGSGSSQETQYF. In DNA form, the CDR3 reads TGTGCCAGCAGTTACTCGGGTAGCGGGAGTTCACAAGAGACCCAGTACTTC.